This TCR beta chain comes out of a study of blood T cell repertoires in COVID-19. The overall study: Acute-phase and convalescent COVID-19 samples originated in the United States, Italy and Spain. T cells, B-cell-depleted T cells, or PBMCs supplied cDNA or gDNA.

Per the original data handling: Estimation of nucleated cell counts was performed using reference gene primer amplification. Generated by immunoSEQ multiplex PCR, the TCRdb table keeps only in-frame clones and is missing some. V and J calls and clone size are those listed in that table; D and trimming were worked out from the DNA. The sample shows roughly 90,000 clones, approximately 80% of them seen only once. The CDR3 has 15 amino acids. Per germline, CDR1 SGHKS and CDR2 YYEKEE (reference sequence). The ends were cut back, 2 bases at V and 7 bases at J, with 16 bases in the middle. The receptor comes from a woman aged 80 or older with active or convalescent COVID-19. Material: peripheral blood. The genes are TRBV5-5 and TRBJ1-3; a weak D match, TRBD1 (5 bases). The CDR3 region is CASSFSSGMGNTIYF. CDR3 DNA: TGTGCCAGCAGCTTTTCATCAGGGATGGGGAACACCATATATTTT.